These 31 T cell receptor beta chains came from one sample sequenced in a study of human T cells and chemical hapten exposure (dated by TCRdb to the early 2020s). The time point label, read with the paper, signifies: pre-sensitization, week 0. The meaning of the sample's treatment or condition label: therapeutic diphenylcyclopropenone sensitization with weekly scalp DPC. The library was produced with RACE. Reads for this sample came from a NextSeq 500. TCRdb took the public reads, trimmed them with fastp at Q25, ran MiXCR for clone calling and kept in-frame beta chains. Merged by CDR3 protein, the rows form single entries marked with the most common genes and DNA. The sample has 200,000 to 300,000 distinct CDR3 sequences on record, more than 6.5% of them singletons. Of the sample, around 2.5% falls within the top ten clones. Material: whole blood, obtained in connection with sensitization to the hapten diphenylcyclopropenone (DPC). The receptors here all came from a woman aged 35 to 49 with alopecia areata. Some clones in this sample may be carry-over from other donors' samples.

The rearrangement uses TRBV29-1 and TRBJ2-1; D not certain. V lost 8 bases to trimming and J lost 10 bases, with 15 bases between them. The CDR3 sequence is 11 residues long. CDR1 is SQVTM, CDR2 ANQGSEA, per germline. The CDR3 DNA is TGCAGCACCCGCCAAGGCTCGGAGCAGTTCTTC. Translated, it gives CSTRQGSEQFF.

CDR3 protein: CASSSDRAYGYTF. The CDR3 DNA sequence: TGTGCCAGCTCATCCGACAGGGCCTATGGCTACACCTTC. The chain joins TRBV18 to TRBJ1-2; 7 nucleotides match TRBD1. After removal of 5 bases from V and 4 bases from J, the junction contained 4 bases not matched to a gene. This CDR3 comprises 13 residues. Germline V lookup: CDR1 KGHSH, CDR2 LQKENI.

This clonotype was counted many times. The CDR3 bases are TGTGCCATCTCCGAGGGGGTGTCGCCTATTAATAATGAGCAGTTCTTC. Protein product: CAISEGVSPINNEQFF. The V and J genes are TRBV10-3 and TRBJ2-1, with D maybe TRBD1 (6 bases). The germline V gene encodes CDR1 ENHRY and CDR2 SYGVKD. V shed 8 bases and J shed 7 bases, with 24 bases lying between them. There are 16 residues in the CDR3.

This clonotype was found many times. The chain has TRBV3-2 and TRBJ2-1; the D call TRBD2 from the table was never checked on the DNA. TRBV3-2 represents a pseudogene. The CDR3 extends over 15 amino acids. The CDR3 region has the DNA TGTGCCAGCAGCCCTAGCGCTAGCTCCTACAATGAGCAGTTCTTC. Translated: CASSPSASSYNEQFF.

This clonotype was detected ten times or more. The CDR3 is CSVVRRGNTEAFF. The DNA of the CDR3 is TGCAGCGTTGTACGCAGGGGGAACACTGAAGCTTTCTTT. The rearrangement links TRBV29-1 to TRBJ1-1, with a tentative D call TRBD1 (6 bases). The CDR3 sequence is 13 residues long. The V gene's germline CDR1 is SQVTM and CDR2 ANQGSEA. Trimming cost V 4 bases and J 1 base, with 10 bases left between them.

The chain couples TRBV10-2 to TRBJ1-1, with a tentative D call TRBD1 (5 bases). V was trimmed by 8 bases and J by 0 bases, leaving 10 bases between them. CDR3 size: 13 residues. Germline CDR1 reads WSHSY; CDR2 reads SAAADI. The CDR3 region is CASSGGVNTEAFF. DNA of the CDR3: TGCGCCAGCTCGGGAGGGGTGAACACTGAAGCTTTCTTT.

The sample holds a few counts of this clonotype. CDR3 coding DNA: TGTGCCAGCAGCCAACGGACGGACGACTATGGCTACACCTTC. Translated, it gives CASSQRTDDYGYTF. This chain uses TRBV4-2 with TRBJ1-2, with D uncertain. This CDR3 region has 14 residues. V dropped 2 bases and J dropped 3 bases, with 10 bases sitting between them. From germline, CDR1 is LGHNA and CDR2 YNFKEQ.

The chain is built from TRBV29-1 and TRBJ1-1; D gene ambiguous. The CDR3 is 14 residues long. CDR1 and CDR2 from the germline V gene are SQVTM and ANQGSEA. V lost 3 bases to trimming and J lost 9 bases, with 20 bases between them. The DNA of the CDR3 is TGCAGCGTTGATCTTGGTGCTGGACTTCCCAAAGCTTTCTTT. Protein product: CSVDLGAGLPKAFF.

In its sample, this clonotype was seen many times. The chain links TRBV4-1 to TRBJ2-3; TRBD2 aligns across 14 bases. The length of the CDR3 is 19 residues. Germline CDR1 MGHRA, CDR2 YSYEKL. V was clipped by 6 bases and J by 3 bases; unmatched bases: 14. The CDR3 region is CASSPISGLAGAVTDTQYF. The DNA of the CDR3 is TGCGCCAGCAGTCCGATATCGGGACTAGCGGGAGCGGTTACAGATACGCAGTATTTT.

This clonotype was seen a few times. Written as DNA, the CDR3 is TGTGCCAGCAGTAAGACAGGGAATCTCTACGAGCAGTACTTC. Amino acids: CASSKTGNLYEQYF. V usage is TRBV2 and J usage is TRBJ2-7; 7 bases are a match to TRBD1. The germline CDR1 and CDR2 sequences are SNHLY and FYNNEI. The CDR3 has 14 residues. V shed 5 bases and J 3 bases; nucleotides not matched to a gene: 7.

This clonotype was seen a few times. The chain is built from TRBV7-2 and TRBJ2-1, with TRBD2 matching 11 bases. This CDR3 contains 17 residues. Trimming took 0 bases from V and 6 from J; bases not matched to a gene: 7. The germline V gene has CDR1 SGHTA and CDR2 FQGNSA. The CDR3 loop reads CASSLAPFSGRGNEQFF. CDR3 nucleotides: TGTGCCAGCAGCTTAGCTCCTTTTAGCGGGAGGGGCAATGAGCAGTTCTTC.

This clonotype came up many times. The chain uses TRBV29-1 and TRBJ2-5; 10 bases match TRBD2. J lost 5 bases, V lost 4 bases, and 7 bases had no gene match. CDR3 length: 14 amino acids. Germline CDR1 reads SQVTM; CDR2 reads ANQGSEA. CDR3 in amino acids: CSVALAGVPETQYF. Here the CDR3 DNA reads TGCAGCGTTGCGCTAGCGGGAGTCCCCGAGACCCAGTACTTC.

The chain carries TRBV7-2 and TRBJ2-5; 9 nucleotides agree with TRBD1. V shed 3 bases and J 5 bases; nucleotides not matched to a gene: 4. Germline V lookup: CDR1 SGHTA, CDR2 FQGNSA. The CDR3 spans 14 residues. In DNA, the CDR3 is TGTGCCAGCAGCTTGGGACAGGGATGGGAGACCCAGTACTTC. Translating it yields CASSLGQGWETQYF.

This chain uses TRBV7-2 with TRBJ1-2, with TRBD1 identical over 8 bases. CDR3 size: 13 residues. The V gene end was trimmed by 6 bases and the J gene end by 4 bases; junction bases not matched to a gene: 4. Germline values: CDR1 SGHTA, CDR2 FQGNSA. Written as DNA, the CDR3 is TGTGCCAGCAGTCCAGGGGGCCCCTATGGCTACACCTTC. This codes for CASSPGGPYGYTF. The whole variable domain, remainder taken from reference TRBV7-2 and TRBJ1-2, is GAGVSQSPSNKVTEKGKDVELRCDPISGHTALYWYRQSLGQGLEFLIYFQGNSAPDKSGLPSDRFSAERTGGSVSTLTIQRTQQEDSAVYLCASSPGGPYGYTFGSGTRLTVV.

This clonotype was seen more than once but under ten times. The J gene is TRBJ2-7, the V gene TRBV27; a weak D match, TRBD2 (6 bases). The V gene lost 7 bases and the J gene lost 12 bases, with 28 bases spanning the gap. In germline, CDR1 is MNHEY, CDR2 SMNVEV (reference sequence). The CDR3 spans 15 residues. The CDR3 DNA is TGTGCCAGCACCCCATATTCCGGGGGTTCTGTGGCTTTGTACTTC. Protein sequence: CASTPYSGGSVALYF.

The chain has TRBV7-6 and TRBJ2-5; 8 positions agree with TRBD1. V lost 5 bases, J lost 2 bases, and 7 bases stayed unmatched. Per germline, CDR1 SGHVS and CDR2 FNYEAQ. The CDR3 contains 15 residues. The CDR3: CASSKSTGVQETQYF. In DNA, the CDR3 is TGTGCCAGCAGCAAGTCGACAGGGGTGCAAGAGACCCAGTACTTC.

The table lists this clonotype with many counts. The V call is TRBV6-2 or TRBV6-3, the J call TRBJ1-5, with 7 bases fitting TRBD1. The CDR3 runs 13 residues. The junction had 4 bases not matched to a gene; V was cut back by 7 bases and J by 4 bases. Germline V gene data show CDR1 as MNHEY and CDR2 as SVGEGT. Here the CDR3 reads CASTLTGNQPQHF. For the CDR3, the DNA is TGTGCCAGCACCCTGACAGGGAATCAGCCCCAGCATTTT.

The chain uses TRBV20-1 and TRBJ1-4; D gene ambiguous. Germline V gene lookup returns CDR1 DFQATT and CDR2 SNEGSKA (reference sequence). This CDR3 comprises 14 residues. The V gene lost 3 bases and the J gene lost 5 bases, with 13 bases spanning the gap. For the CDR3, the DNA is TGCAGTGCTAGGAGACACAGCCCAAATGAAAAACTGTTTTTT. This gives the protein CSARRHSPNEKLFF.

The chain uses TRBV24-1 and TRBJ2-1, with 10 bases that match TRBD2. The V and J ends lost 5 bases and 8 bases, in that order; junction bases with no gene match: 14. The CDR3 loop spans 17 amino acids. Germline loops: CDR1 KGHDR, CDR2 SFDVKD. As DNA, the CDR3 is TGTGCCACCAGTGCCTCACCGGCGGCTAGCGGGAGTCATGAGCAGTTCTTC. It yields the protein CATSASPAASGSHEQFF.

The J gene is TRBJ1-1, the V gene TRBV6-6, with 7 bases that match TRBD1. CDR1 and CDR2 from the germline V gene are MNHNY and SVGAGI (reference sequence). The CDR3 loop spans 16 amino acids. Trimming at V came to 5 bases and at J to 1 base, leaving 10 bases not matched to a gene. CDR3 in DNA: TGTGCCAGCAGTGCCAGGGGGTTGTCGTCGAACACTGAAGCTTTCTTT. As protein: CASSARGLSSNTEAFF.

This clonotype was counted a few times. V usage is TRBV20-1 and J usage is TRBJ2-3; perhaps TRBD2 as D (6 bases). The CDR3 consists of 13 residues. Germline V gives CDR1 DFQATT, CDR2 SNEGSKA (reference sequence). V was clipped by 5 bases and J by 1 base, with 10 bases between them. CDR3 residues: CSAPLAGTDTQYF. In DNA form, the CDR3 reads TGCAGTGCTCCTTTAGCGGGCACAGATACGCAGTATTTT.

Ten or more counts support this clonotype. The gene calls are TRBV7-2 and TRBJ2-5; 8 positions agree with TRBD2. This CDR3 region has 15 residues. CDR1 SGHTA and CDR2 FQGNSA come from the germline V gene. Germline trimming cut 6 bases from V and 2 bases from J; bases unmatched to any gene: 8. The DNA for the CDR3 is TGTGCCAGCAGAGATACTACTAGCGGACAAGAGACCCAGTACTTC. This codes for CASRDTTSGQETQYF.

This clonotype was detected only a few times. The rearrangement joins TRBV7-2 to TRBJ1-4; tentatively, D is TRBD1 (5 bases). With 0 bases removed from V and 4 bases from J, the gap between germline ends came to 12 bases. The CDR3 consists of 16 residues. Per the germline V gene, CDR1 is SGHTA and CDR2 is FQGNSA. The CDR3 here is CASSLALGRINEKLFF. The CDR3 region has the DNA TGTGCCAGCAGCTTAGCGCTGGGGCGCATTAATGAAAAACTGTTTTTT.

This clonotype was observed at least ten times. The V call is TRBV18, the J call TRBJ1-1; D is unclear. The CDR3 contains 13 residues. The V end lost 3 bases, the J end lost 3 bases, and 8 bases lay between the germline ends. Germline V lookup: CDR1 KGHSH, CDR2 LQKENI. DNA of the CDR3: TGTGCCAGCTCACCCGACGGTTACACTGAAGCTTTCTTT. This codes for CASSPDGYTEAFF.

In its sample, this clonotype was seen a few times. The DNA for the CDR3 is TGTGCCAGCAGTCTGGACAGCCGGGAGCAGTACTTC. This codes for CASSLDSREQYF. This rearrangement joins TRBV12-3 or TRBV12-4 to TRBJ2-7; TRBD1 might be the D (6 bases). This CDR3 region has 12 residues. Trimming cost V 5 bases and J 7 bases, with 12 bases left between them.

The CDR3 spells CASSLGGDGASTEAFF. The CDR3 DNA sequence: TGTGCCAGCAGCTTAGGGGGTGACGGGGCAAGCACTGAAGCTTTCTTT. This rearrangement joins TRBV7-9 to TRBJ1-1; D is perhaps TRBD1 (5 bases). The CDR3 is made up of 16 amino acids. Trimming removed 1 base from V and 4 bases from J, with 16 bases in between. Germline CDR1 is SEHNR and CDR2 is FQNEAQ (reference sequence).

This clonotype has at least ten counts. V usage is TRBV5-5 and J usage is TRBJ2-1, with 11 bases identical to TRBD2. Germline V CDR1 and CDR2: SGHKS, YYEKEE (reference sequence). The V and J ends lost 1 base and 12 bases, in that order; junction bases with no gene match: 9. The CDR3 is 15 residues long. CDR3 nucleotides: TGTGCCAGCAGCTTGCTAGCGGGAGGTCTCTCCCTGCAGTTCTTC. Translation gives CASSLLAGGLSLQFF.

As to this clonotype: One junction end does not reproduce the germline sequence, and a read error may be involved. The chain recombines TRBV7-9 with TRBJ1-6; D may be TRBD1 (5 bases). The germline CDR1 and CDR2 sequences are SEHNR and FQNEAQ (reference sequence). The CDR3 consists of 13 residues. In DNA form, the CDR3 reads TGTGCCAACAGCTCCGGGGGGGATTCACCCCTCCACTTT. Translating it yields CANSSGGDSPLHF.

The chain joins TRBV20-1 to TRBJ1-5; D gene unclear. V lost 1 base and J 2 bases, leaving 6 bases between the germline ends. Germline loops: CDR1 DFQATT, CDR2 SNEGSKA (reference sequence). The CDR3 is 13 residues long. The CDR3 bases are TGCAGTGCTAGAGCCCCAGGCAATCAGCCCCAGCATTTT. This codes for CSARAPGNQPQHF.

The sample holds many counts of this clonotype. The rearrangement joins TRBV7-3 to TRBJ2-2, with TRBD2 identical over 15 bases. The CDR3 length is 15 residues. Per the germline V gene, CDR1 is SGHTA and CDR2 is FQGTGA. V lost 4 bases and J lost 7; bases outside the gene matches: 1. This chain's CDR3 is CASSSGLAGGGELFF. The CDR3, as DNA: TGTGCCAGCAGCTCGGGACTAGCGGGGGGCGGGGAGCTGTTTTTT.

This clonotype was detected a few times. This chain uses TRBV20-1 with TRBJ2-3; D gene uncertain. Looked up from germline, CDR1 is DFQATT and CDR2 is SNEGSKA (reference sequence). V was shortened by 7 bases and J by 0 bases, with 14 bases between the two germline ends. This CDR3 region has 14 residues. Here the CDR3 DNA reads TGCAGTGGTATTCCCAGGAGCAGCACAGATACGCAGTATTTT. Translating it yields CSGIPRSSTDTQYF.